The next 3 T cell receptor beta chains were all read from a single sample in a study of blood T cell repertoires in COVID-19. The protocol was immunoSEQ multiplex PCR, while the TCRdb copy is restricted to in-frame clones and leaves out a portion. There are about 320,000 clones in the sample; 85% to 95% occur only once, and roughly 3.9% lies in the top ten. Source material: PBMCs or T cells enriched from blood (not recorded which). The receptors were gathered from a woman in her twenties or thirties who had been exposed to COVID-19.

CDR3 protein: CASRETVFYEQYF. The CDR3 DNA follows: TGCGCCAGCAGAGAGACAGTCTTCTACGAGCAGTACTTC. The chain has TRBV10-2 and TRBJ2-7, with D tentatively TRBD1 (5 bases). Germline V gives CDR1 WSHSY, CDR2 SAAADI. Trimming cost V 6 bases and J 3 bases, with 12 bases left between them. The CDR3 is made up of 13 amino acids.

The chain combines TRBV4-3 with TRBJ2-7; perhaps TRBD1 as D (6 bases). The CDR3 is 15 residues long. V was shortened by 0 bases and J by 0 bases, with 9 bases between the two germline ends. The V gene's germline CDR1 is LGHNA and CDR2 YSLEER. The CDR3 nucleotides read TGCGCCAGCAGCCAAGACTGGACAGACTCCTACGAGCAGTACTTC. It encodes CASSQDWTDSYEQYF.

The chain couples TRBV7-8 to TRBJ2-5; tentatively, D is TRBD2 (6 bases). Germline loops: CDR1 SGHVS, CDR2 FQNEAQ. The V gene lost 5 bases and the J gene lost 1 base, with 14 bases spanning the gap. There are 15 residues in the CDR3. CDR3: CASSPRRATQETQYF. The CDR3 DNA is TGTGCCAGCAGCCCCCGGAGGGCGACCCAAGAGACCCAGTACTTC.